This T cell receptor (beta chain) was identified in a study of T-cell reconstitution after alpha-beta-depleted transplantation in children. Using unique molecular identifiers, the investigators prepared the TCRbeta library. TCRdb reprocessed the PCR reads via MiXCR and lists one record per CDR3 protein. The sample carries 350,000 to 500,000 distinct CDR3 sequences, 43% recorded once. As concerns this clonotype: As yet, its antigen is unknown.

Notes on the study in general: Newly produced T cells mostly provided counts and TCRbeta diversity after one year, as hyperexpanded clones declined. Reportedly, roughly two months post-transplant, alpha-beta T cells arose from several hundred expanded graft clones. Some patients owed their high day-60 TCRbeta diversity to surviving recipient T cells and thymic progenitors.

V lost 7 bases and J 0 bases, leaving 18 bases between the germline ends. CDR3 length equals 16 residues. This chain joins TRBV12-3 or TRBV12-4 and TRBJ1-2; D uncertain. The sample in question was PBMCs, obtained before TCRalphabeta/CD19-depleted stem cell transplant. This receptor was taken from a girl aged 2-10 years with aplastic anemia, due to receive a stem cell transplant. In DNA form, the CDR3 reads TGTGCCAGCACACGTATTGCGAATCCATCTAACTATGGCTACACCTTC. Its translation is CASTRIANPSNYGYTF.